Here is one T cell receptor beta chain with its context. What it binds is not known. These data originate in a study of T cell repertoires in cytomegalovirus infection. Whole-study context: A matching HLA type, together with CMV infection, was signaled by public TCR beta signatures. Study-wide points: Across the ex vivo response, the dominant clonotypes were HLA-C-restricted CMV-specific TCR beta clonotypes. Adding up the frequency of public TCR beta families identified people who carried CMV plus the relevant HLA.

Via MiXCR, TCRdb re-called the reads, giving one row per CDR3 protein. The data contain about 190,000 distinct CDR3 sequences, 28% of them seen just once; the ten biggest clones take up just over 30%. Germline CDR1 LGHDT, CDR2 YNNKEL (reference sequence). V lost 1 base and J lost 0, with 9 bases in between. The CDR3 is 15 residues long. This receptor was obtained from a human donor in good health (CMV status not recorded). Some clones in this sample may be carry-over from other donors' samples. The rearrangement joins TRBV3-1 to TRBJ1-1; D is ambiguous. The sample was PBMCs. The CDR3 nucleotides are TGTGCCAGCAGCCAAGGTGGCATTATGAACACTGAAGCTTTCTTT. Protein: CASSQGGIMNTEAFF.